This section outlines one TCR beta chain sequence together with its context. Its specific antigen is unknown. No much larger clone is present one base from it, and per-base qualities are unavailable. This record comes from a study of cytomegalovirus exposure and HLA in healthy donors (dated by TCRdb to 2017 to 2019). Background on the whole study: The 700 or so repertoires of the first cohort and the 120 validation repertoires were produced on the same platform, according to a later analysis. The aim of the study was to test whether cataloging public T cell receptors could identify signatures of past pathogen exposure. Besides the first cohort of around 670 subjects, a separate validation cohort made up of 90 to 150 different subjects was used. To predict cytomegalovirus infection status, the study brought together high-throughput TCR immunosequencing, statistical association of individual TCRs with disease status, and machine learning. The full study reports these points: A total of around 150 TCR beta chains were listed by the study as associated with cytomegalovirus. It was suggested by the authors that the approach could potentially be generalized to other disease states and immunological phenotypes. A few of the identified cytomegalovirus-associated TCR beta chains were confirmed in vitro to be specific for cytomegalovirus antigens. A later analysis lacked HLA typing for the validation cohort, so it scored co-occurrence in that cohort across all 120 or so repertoires. The classifier was reported to diagnose cytomegalovirus status with high specificity and sensitivity in both the original cohort and the validation cohort. In a later analysis, TCRs clustered in the first cohort were found to also tend to co-occur in the roughly 110 validation repertoires, with about 94% of cluster scores above 0. Across donors, most TCR sequences were observed very rarely, whereas some public TCRs were present in many individuals.

Library method: the immunoSEQ multiplex PCR assay. On the study's bioinformatics: To diagnose cytomegalovirus status from the catalog of TCR beta chain sequences, a statistical classification framework was built. Sourced from immuneACCESS, this table was stored by TCRdb with only in-frame sequences that have V and J called. A share of the clones is absent; for the studies checked, an unresolved V gene accounts for under half, and the remainder has no known explanation. V, J and clone size reflect that table, while D and trimming were determined from the DNA. Recorded for this sample are 220,000 or so clones; about 89% of them occurred a single time. The top ten constitute approximately 0.99% of the sample. The CDR3 goes from the cysteine to the phenylalanine over 16 residues. CDR3 DNA only is kept here, 48 bases in frame from base 1. V lost 0 bases and J lost 4 bases, and the count of bases not matched to a germline gene is 2. CDR1 and CDR2 are drawn from the germline V gene: SGHVS, FNYEAQ.

Separate from the roughly 630-subject first cohort, the validation cohort of around 130 subjects was the group to which the donors belonged. In this chain, TRBV7-6 is recombined with TRBJ2-1; 11 of the junction bases match TRBD2. The origin of this receptor is a woman aged 18-29 years in good health and CMV-seronegative. Sequenced material: PBMCs. The DNA sequence follows: TGTGCCAGCAGCTTAGCCCGACTAGCGGGATACAATGAGCAGTTCTTC. It translates as CASSLARLAGYNEQFF. Reference TRBV7-6 and TRBJ2-1 proteins supply the regions before and after the CDR3; the full variable domain is: GAGVSQSPRYKVTKRGQDVALRCDPISGHVSLYWYRQALGQGPEFLTYFNYEAQQDKSGLPNDRFSAERPEGSISTLTIQRTEQRDSAMYRCASSLARLAGYNEQFFGPGTRLTVL.